Below are 2 T cell receptor beta chains sequenced from a single sample in a study of T-cell memory formation after mild COVID-19. TCRdb used MiXCR to reprocess the 5' RACE reads, holding one entry per CDR3 protein. This repertoire shows about 440,000 distinct CDR3 sequences, 20% found once; its top ten account for 7.5% to 9.5%. The sequencing sample was made of PBMCs or a T cell subset sorted from them (not recorded which). All receptors derive from an adult woman who had mild COVID-19 (a few samples of this study predate the infection). Cell type and time point are not known.

The genes are TRBV5-1 and TRBJ2-1; D perhaps matches TRBD2 (6 bases). Germline V CDR1 and CDR2: SGHRS, YFSETQ. The CDR3 is 13 residues long. Deletions cut 2 bases from V and 9 bases from J, with 12 bases between. The CDR3 spells CASSFSGSGEQFF. The CDR3 DNA reads TGCGCCAGCAGCTTCTCGGGTAGCGGTGAGCAGTTCTTC.

The chain joins TRBV7-8 to TRBJ2-7, with 10 bases aligning to TRBD2. Losses at the gene ends were 5 bases for V and 0 bases for J; bases not matched to a gene: 7. Germline V gene lookup returns CDR1 SGHVS and CDR2 FQNEAQ. The CDR3 spans 16 residues. CDR3 in amino acids: CASSHTSGAPSYEQYF. The CDR3 DNA reads as TGTGCCAGCAGCCATACTAGCGGGGCCCCCTCCTACGAGCAGTACTTC.